These T cell receptor beta chains were read from a single sample in a study of blood T cell repertoires in COVID-19. The protocol was immunoSEQ multiplex PCR, while the TCRdb copy is restricted to in-frame clones and leaves out a portion. The top ten hold around 10% of the sample, which has around 180,000 clones, 80% to 90% seen once. Sequencing was carried out using peripheral blood. All receptors come from a woman older than 75 with COVID-19, enrolled during active disease. Each CDR3 is given with its conserved first and last residue. A D gene is named only where the DNA matches it firmly. Size tells how often a clone was seen (once, few, many) or the class of an expanded clone, and some rows leave it out.

>many|TRBJ1-4|TRBD1|TRBV3-1/TRBV3-2
CASSPSPGTGSEKLFF
TGTGCCAGCAGCCCATCTCCCGGGACAGGGTCTGAAAAACTGTTTTTT
>.|TRBJ1-2|.|TRBV28
CASRTGHPNYGYTF
TGTGCCAGCAGGACGGGACACCCTAACTATGGCTACACCTTC
>.|TRBJ2-5|TRBD2|TRBV3-1/TRBV3-2
CASSQEWGGIQETQYF
TGTGCCAGCAGCCAAGAATGGGGGGGGATCCAAGAGACCCAGTACTTC
>once|TRBJ2-7|TRBD1|TRBV19
CASSIGQGHIYEQYF
TGTGCCAGTAGTATAGGACAGGGACACATCTACGAGCAGTACTTC
>.|TRBJ1-1|.|TRBV2
CASIQGPIEAFF
TGTGCCAGCATACAGGGCCCTATCGAAGCTTTCTTT
>.|TRBJ1-4|.|TRBV3-1/TRBV3-2
CASSQDWQGNEKLFF
TGTGCCAGCAGCCAAGATTGGCAGGGTAATGAAAAACTGTTTTTT
>.|TRBJ1-5|.|TRBV6-5
CASSYSIEFNQPQHF
TGTGCCAGCAGTTACTCGATAGAGTTCAATCAGCCCCAGCATTTT
>.|TRBJ2-7|TRBD1|TRBV5-5
CASSLWTGATYEQYF
TGTGCCAGCAGCTTGTGGACAGGGGCCACCTACGAGCAGTACTTC
>.|TRBJ1-5|.|TRBV27
CASREGVFSNQPQHF
TGTGCCAGCCGCGAAGGGGTCTTTAGCAATCAGCCCCAGCATTTT
>.|TRBJ1-5|TRBD1|TRBV27
CASSSRGPHNQPQHF
TGTGCCAGCAGTTCCAGGGGGCCCCACAATCAGCCCCAGCATTTT
>.|TRBJ2-6|.|TRBV5-1
CASSLGVSGANVLTF
TGCGCCAGCAGCCTAGGAGTCTCTGGGGCCAACGTCCTGACTTTC
>.|TRBJ1-5|TRBD1|TRBV7-2
CASSSGQGRNQPQHF
TGTGCCAGCAGCTCCGGACAGGGACGCAATCAGCCCCAGCATTTT
>.|TRBJ2-7|.|TRBV11-1
CASSLAATEYEQYF
TGTGCCAGCAGCTTAGCCGCTACAGAGTACGAGCAGTACTTC
>.|TRBJ2-3|TRBD2|TRBV9
CASSFRPTSGSADTQYF
TGTGCCAGCAGCTTCCGACCGACTAGCGGGAGCGCAGATACGCAGTATTTT
>once|TRBJ1-1|TRBD1|TRBV5-5
CASTAVLGQGNTEAFF
TGTGCCAGCACCGCCGTTCTGGGACAGGGGAACACTGAAGCTTTCTTT
>once|TRBJ2-3|TRBD2|TRBV4-1
CASSQETGLAGIDTQYF
TGCGCCAGCAGCCAAGAGACGGGACTAGCGGGAATAGATACGCAGTATTTT
>once|TRBJ1-1|.|TRBV5-5
CASSRLLNTEAFF
TGTGCCAGCAGCCGCCTACTGAACACTGAAGCTTTCTTT
>.|TRBJ1-3|.|TRBV3-1/TRBV3-2
CASSQVGEVQVMLGNTIYF
TGTGCCAGCAGCCAAGTCGGAGAGGTACAGGTGATGCTTGGAAACACCATATATTTT
>.|TRBJ1-5|.|TRBV4-2
CASSQEARVSNQPQHF
TGTGCCAGCAGCCAAGAAGCCCGTGTTAGCAATCAGCCCCAGCATTTT
>.|TRBJ1-5|.|TRBV6-5
CASGGTAMSNQPQHF
TGTGCCAGTGGAGGGACGGCTATGAGCAATCAGCCCCAGCATTTT
>.|TRBJ2-7|TRBD2|TRBV4-2
CASSQDPLAGGFSYEQYF
TGTGCCAGCAGCCAAGATCCACTAGCGGGGGGTTTCTCCTACGAGCAGTACTTC
>.|TRBJ1-3|TRBD1|TRBV6-6
CASSPTWTGTYGNTIYF
TGTGCCAGCAGTCCTACATGGACAGGGACCTATGGAAACACCATATATTTT
>.|TRBJ2-1|.|TRBV28
CASRGRSSYNEQFF
TGTGCCAGCAGGGGGAGGAGCTCCTACAATGAGCAGTTCTTC
>.|TRBJ2-1|.|TRBV18
CASSPPGGNEQFF
TGTGCCAGCTCACCCCCCGGGGGCAATGAGCAGTTCTTC
>.|TRBJ1-2|.|TRBV28
CASSLLTAYGYTF
TGTGCCAGCAGTTTATTGACAGCCTATGGCTACACCTTC
>.|TRBJ2-1|TRBD1|TRBV18
CASSPRQGAGEQFF
TGTGCCAGCTCACCACGACAGGGGGCCGGTGAGCAGTTCTTC
>.|TRBJ2-2|TRBD2|TRBV5-1
CASSLVSSGGTGELFF
TGCGCCAGCAGCTTGGTGTCTAGCGGGGGAACCGGGGAGCTGTTTTTT
>.|TRBJ2-3|.|TRBV20-1
CSASFSQVSTDTQYF
TGCAGTGCTAGTTTTAGTCAGGTTAGCACAGATACGCAGTATTTT
>few|TRBJ1-6|.|TRBV3-1/TRBV3-2
CASSPERPVGNSPLHF
TGTGCCAGCAGCCCCGAGAGGCCTGTCGGTAATTCACCCCTCCACTTT
>.|TRBJ1-2|.|TRBV6-5
CASSYRERESYGYTF
TGTGCCAGCAGTTACCGGGAGAGGGAATCCTATGGCTACACCTTC
>.|TRBJ2-7|.|TRBV5-1
CASSQDSPSYEQYF
TGCGCCAGCAGCCAAGACAGTCCCTCCTACGAGCAGTACTTC
>.|TRBJ2-3|TRBD2|TRBV7-8
CASSPQVGLAVTDTQYF
TGTGCCAGCAGCCCTCAGGTAGGGCTAGCGGTAACAGATACGCAGTATTTT
>few|TRBJ1-1|TRBD1|TRBV19
CASTKRQGVLNTEAFF
TGTGCCAGTACCAAACGACAGGGGGTTCTCAACACTGAAGCTTTCTTT
>.|TRBJ1-6|.|TRBV30
CAWSQRRVSPLHF
TGTGCCTGGAGTCAAAGGCGGGTTTCACCCCTCCACTTT
>few|TRBJ1-2|.|TRBV9
CASSRSGGVEGYTF
TGTGCCAGCAGCCGATCGGGGGGCGTTGAGGGCTACACCTTC
>.|TRBJ2-5|.|TRBV11-2
CASSSGQGWETQYF
TGTGCCAGCAGCTCTGGGCAGGGTTGGGAGACCCAGTACTTC
>.|TRBJ1-3|.|TRBV6-1
CASSEGGADGNTIYF
TGTGCCAGCAGTGAGGGGGGGGCAGATGGAAACACCATATATTTT
>.|TRBJ2-7|.|TRBV6-1
CASSDNLGKGYEQYF
TGTGCCAGCAGTGACAACCTCGGGAAAGGATACGAGCAGTACTTC
>.|TRBJ2-1|.|TRBV4-1
CASSGLGRANNEQFF
TGCGCCAGCAGCGGACTCGGACGGGCGAACAATGAGCAGTTCTTC
>once|TRBJ1-3|.|TRBV7-2
CASSLVYSGNTIYF
TGTGCCAGCAGCTTAGTGTACTCTGGAAACACCATATATTTT
>.|TRBJ1-6|.|TRBV19
CASSIARSPLHF
TGTGCCAGTAGTATTGCGCGGTCACCCCTCCACTTT
>.|TRBJ1-5|.|TRBV28
CASSPLQSNQPQHF
TGTGCCAGCAGCCCCCTGCAGAGCAATCAGCCCCAGCATTTT
>.|TRBJ1-2|.|TRBV7-9
CASSLAGSYGYTF
TGTGCCAGCAGCTTAGCTGGCAGCTATGGCTACACCTTC
>.|TRBJ1-3|.|TRBV7-8
CASSIGQFSGNTIYF
TGTGCCAGCAGCATCGGACAATTCTCTGGAAACACCATATATTTT